The rows below give T cell receptor beta chains drawn from one sample of a study of Ad26.COV2.S vaccination and SARS-CoV-2 variants. Method: immunoSEQ multiplex PCR; TCRdb's copy keeps in-frame clones and lacks some. The sample consists of roughly 270,000 clones, 70% to 90% of them appearing once. The sequences come from peripheral blood, collected in a trial of Ad26.COV2.S vaccine versus placebo. These receptors all stem from a person aged 18-60 years who received the Ad26.COV2.S COVID-19 vaccine or a placebo. CDR3s include the opening cysteine and the closing phenylalanine or tryptophan. D genes are given only for firm matches. Clone size is shown for a subset of rows, as once, few, many or a class of expanded clone.

TRBJ2-3 | TRBV5-4 | TRBD2 | NA | TGTGCCAGCAGCTTACGTAGCGGGGCCACAGATACGCAGTATTTT | CASSLRSGATDTQYF
TRBJ1-1 | TRBV4-1 | NA | NA | TGCGCCAGCAGCCCGGCAGGCGTGAACACTGAAGCTTTCTTT | CASSPAGVNTEAFF
TRBJ1-1 | TRBV10-3 | NA | NA | TGTGCCATCAGTTCAGGGGCCTTGAACACTGAAGCTTTCTTT | CAISSGALNTEAFF
TRBJ2-1 | TRBV2 | NA | NA | TGTGCCAGCAGTGTAAACAGGGAGAATGAGCAGTTCTTC | CASSVNRENEQFF
TRBJ2-2 | TRBV4-3 | NA | NA | TGCGCCAGCAGCCAAGGGATAACCACCGGGGAGCTGTTTTTT | CASSQGITTGELFF
TRBJ2-7 | TRBV4-1 | NA | NA | TGCGCCAGCAGCCAAGATCGGGGCTACGAGCAGTACTTC | CASSQDRGYEQYF
TRBJ1-1 | TRBV14 | TRBD1 | few | TGTGCCAGCGCAATATCAGGGGGGGCTGAAGCTTTCTTT | CASAISGGAEAFF
TRBJ1-2 | TRBV7-2 | TRBD1 | NA | TGTGCCAGCAGGACCGGGACAGGCGGCTTTGGCTACACCTTC | CASRTGTGGFGYTF
TRBJ2-2 | TRBV21-1 | NA | few | TGTGCCAGCAGCAAAGCTGCGGGGGAGCTGTTTTTT | CASSKAAGELFF
TRBJ2-3 | TRBV11-2 | TRBD2 | NA | TGTGCCAGCAGCTTAGGGGCTAGCGGAGTCACAGATACGCAGTATTTT | CASSLGASGVTDTQYF
TRBJ1-2 | TRBV2 | NA | NA | TGTGCCAGCAGTGAAGAGGGGACCTATGGCTACACCTTC | CASSEEGTYGYTF